One sample yielded the 22 T cell receptor beta chains listed below, sequenced in a study of blood T cell repertoires in COVID-19. Assay: immunoSEQ multiplex PCR; the TCRdb copy retains only in-frame clones and omits some. The sample shows under 350,000 clones, about nine tenths of them seen only once. The sequenced sample was PBMCs or T cells enriched from blood (not recorded which). These receptors were taken from a man in his 60s who had recovered from COVID-19.

V and J are TRBV24-1 and TRBJ2-3; 7 positions match TRBD2. Germline loops: CDR1 KGHDR, CDR2 SFDVKD. The CDR3 covers 14 residues. J gave up 4 bases and V 3 bases, and 3 bases lay outside the gene matches. The chain's CDR3 is CATSDTGGSDTQYF. The CDR3 nucleotides read TGTGCCACCAGTGATACCGGGGGGTCAGATACGCAGTATTTT.

The rearrangement links TRBV18 to TRBJ2-1, with D perhaps matching TRBD1 (5 bases). V lost 8 bases and J lost 8, with 19 bases in between. CDR1 and CDR2 (germline): KGHSH, LQKENI. The CDR3 length is 14 residues. CDR3 sequence reads: CASKQQVAGDEQFF. The DNA for the CDR3 is TGTGCCAGCAAACAACAGGTGGCTGGCGATGAGCAGTTCTTC.

The V and J genes are TRBV4-3 and TRBJ1-5; 8 bases match TRBD1. Looked up from germline, CDR1 is LGHNA and CDR2 is YSLEER. J lost 6 bases, V lost 1 base, and 2 bases had no gene match. The CDR3 is made up of 14 amino acids. The CDR3 region is CASSQVQGAQPQHF. The CDR3 region has the DNA TGCGCCAGCAGCCAAGTGCAGGGGGCTCAGCCCCAGCATTTT.

The V call is TRBV7-6, the J call TRBJ2-5; TRBD2 matches at 8 bases. This CDR3 is built from 16 residues. V shed 1 base and J 4 bases; nucleotides not matched to a gene: 8. Germline CDR1 reads SGHVS; CDR2 reads FNYEAQ. CDR3 nucleotide sequence: TGTGCCAGCAGCTTAGAGCAGGGACTAGAGGGAGAGACCCAGTACTTC. Encoded protein: CASSLEQGLEGETQYF.

The genes are TRBV24-1 and TRBJ1-2, with 9 bases lining up with TRBD1. The CDR3 covers 14 residues. The V segment lost 3 bases and the J segment 6 bases; nucleotides outside the gene matches: 4. Germline V gives CDR1 KGHDR, CDR2 SFDVKD. CDR3 loop: CATSDDRGKDGYTF. As DNA, the CDR3 is TGTGCCACCAGTGATGACAGGGGGAAGGATGGCTACACCTTC.

The V and J genes are TRBV4-3 and TRBJ2-2; 10 bases map to TRBD1. Germline lookup yields CDR1 LGHNA and CDR2 YSLEER. With V trimmed by 0 bases and J by 4 bases, 5 bases remained unmatched. CDR3 length equals 17 residues. CDR3 in DNA: TGCGCCAGCAGCCAAGAAGGGACAGGGGTACTCACCGGGGAGCTGTTTTTT. This codes for CASSQEGTGVLTGELFF.

This chain links TRBV6-1 with TRBJ1-1; D possibly corresponds to TRBD1 (6 bases). Germline-derived CDR1 and CDR2 are MNHNS and SASEGT. Between the trimmed V and J ends, which lost 2 bases and 0 bases, there was a span of 13 bases. This CDR3 spans 16 amino acids. In DNA form, the CDR3 reads TGTGCCAGCAGTGAAATGTCAGGGGTGATGAACACTGAAGCTTTCTTT. As protein: CASSEMSGVMNTEAFF.

The chain has TRBV15 and TRBJ1-5; D uncertain. Trimming took 4 bases from V and 0 from J, leaving 16 bases between them. The CDR3 contains 17 residues. In germline, CDR1 is LNHNV, CDR2 YYDKDF (reference sequence). CDR3 loop: CATSTARPSYSNQPQHF. DNA of the CDR3: TGTGCCACCAGCACCGCGCGGCCCTCATATAGCAATCAGCCCCAGCATTTT.

This clone was recorded once. This same CDR3 is encoded by further DNA sequences in the sample. J is TRBJ1-5 and V is TRBV7-9, with D possibly being TRBD1 (5 bases). V lost 4 bases and J 3 bases, leaving 10 bases between the germline ends. CDR3 length: 14 amino acids. Per the germline V gene, CDR1 is SEHNR and CDR2 is FQNEAQ (reference sequence). This CDR3 reads CASSSTGSNQPQHF. In nucleotides, the CDR3 is TGTGCCAGCAGCTCCACAGGCTCCAATCAGCCCCAGCATTTT.

The chain employs TRBV10-2 and TRBJ2-3; 7 bases match TRBD2. The CDR3 loop spans 17 amino acids. CDR1 is WSHSY, CDR2 SAAADI, per germline. Trimming took 6 bases from V and 6 from J; bases not matched to a gene: 18. The CDR3 sequence: CASSARVLAEAPDTQYF. In DNA form, the CDR3 reads TGCGCCAGCAGCGCCCGAGTGCTAGCGGAAGCCCCGGATACGCAGTATTTT.

This chain connects TRBV5-6 to TRBJ1-1; TRBD1 matches 7 bases. Looked up from germline, CDR1 is SGHDT and CDR2 is YYEEEE. The CDR3 has 16 residues. Unmatched junction bases numbered 10, after V lost 4 bases and J lost 1 base. CDR3 DNA: TGTGCCAGCAGCCCGCAGGGGGAAGTCGGGAACACTGAAGCTTTCTTT. Its translation is CASSPQGEVGNTEAFF. The whole variable domain, filled in from reference TRBV5-6 and TRBJ1-1, reads DAGVTQSPTHLIKTRGQQVTLRCSPKSGHDTVSWYQQALGQGPQFIFQYYEEEERQRGNFPDRFSGHQFPNYSSELNVNALLLGDSALYLCASSPQGEVGNTEAFFGQGTRLTVV.

This sequence joins TRBV7-9 and TRBJ1-2; 8 bases line up with TRBD1. J was trimmed by 4 bases and V by 4 bases; bases with no gene match: 17. This CDR3 is 18 amino acids long. Germline V gives CDR1 SEHNR, CDR2 FQNEAQ (reference sequence). The CDR3 spells CASSSQPPPDRGTYGYTF. The CDR3 DNA is TGTGCCAGCAGCTCACAGCCGCCGCCAGACAGGGGTACCTATGGCTACACCTTC.

The CDR3: CASSPYYWGGTEAFF. The CDR3 DNA reads as TGCGCCAGCAGCCCTTATTACTGGGGGGGTACTGAAGCTTTCTTT. This sequence joins TRBV4-3 and TRBJ1-1; D is possibly TRBD1 (5 bases). The CDR3 runs 15 residues. V lost 4 bases to trimming and J lost 5 bases, with 17 bases between them. The germline V gene encodes CDR1 LGHNA and CDR2 YSLEER.

The V gene is TRBV30, the J gene TRBJ1-6, with no clear D. This CDR3 region has 14 residues. V lost 2 bases, J lost 9 bases, and 14 bases lay in between. The germline V gene encodes CDR1 GTSNPN and CDR2 SVGIG (reference sequence). CDR3 DNA sequence: TGTGCCTGGAGTAGCACCATTGGTTCTTCACCCCTCCACTTT. It translates to CAWSSTIGSSPLHF.

The chain combines TRBV5-1 with TRBJ1-6; 8 positions match TRBD1. In germline, CDR1 is SGHRS, CDR2 YFSETQ. There are 15 residues in the CDR3. V was pared by 4 bases and J by 9 bases, with 9 bases of the junction left unmatched. The CDR3 DNA reads as TGCGCCAGCAGCCTTACGACAGGGGAGAGTTCACCCCTCCACTTT. This translates into CASSLTTGESSPLHF.

The chain carries TRBV5-1 and TRBJ2-1; tentative D call: TRBD1 (6 bases). V lost 4 bases and J 9 bases, leaving 11 bases between the germline ends. The CDR3 contains 12 residues. Germline CDR1 is SGHRS and CDR2 is YFSETQ. CDR3 bases: TGCGCCAGCAGCCCGGACAGTAGTGAGCAGTTCTTC. The encoded protein is CASSPDSSEQFF.

The CDR3 nucleotides are TGTGCCAGCAGATTACATAGCGGGAGTTACAATGAGCAGTTCTTC. As protein: CASRLHSGSYNEQFF. The V and J genes are TRBV5-8 and TRBJ2-1; TRBD2 matches 9 bases. The V gene end was trimmed by 5 bases and the J gene end by 4 bases; junction bases not matched to a gene: 7. The CDR3 runs 15 residues. CDR1 is SGHTS and CDR2 is YDEGEE in the germline V gene.

The chain has TRBV6-5 and TRBJ2-1, with TRBD2 matching 12 bases. CDR3 length: 15 amino acids. Germline CDR1 MNHEY, CDR2 SVGAGI. V gave up 2 bases and J gave up 8 bases; unmatched junction bases: 4. The CDR3 here is CASSYTTSGGYEQFF. The CDR3 coding sequence is TGTGCCAGCAGTTACACGACTAGCGGGGGATATGAGCAGTTCTTC.

This clone occurred a few times. J is TRBJ2-7 and V is TRBV2; 7 positions agree with TRBD1. Germline assignment: CDR1 SNHLY and CDR2 FYNNEI. V was clipped by 8 bases and J by 0 bases; unmatched bases: 4. The CDR3 contains 13 residues. The CDR3 protein is CASGTVFSYEQYF. CDR3 nucleotides: TGTGCCAGCGGGACAGTTTTCTCCTACGAGCAGTACTTC. The full variable domain, completed using reference TRBV2 and TRBJ2-7, is EPEVTQTPSHQVTQMGQEVILRCVPISNHLYFYWYRQILGQKVEFLVSFYNNEISEKSEIFDDQFSVERPDGSNFTLKIRSTKLEDSAMYFCASGTVFSYEQYFGPGTRLTVT.

The rearrangement joins TRBV3-1 (or the pseudogene TRBV3-2) to TRBJ2-7; 10 bases map to TRBD1. Germline V CDR1 and CDR2: LGHDT, YNNKEL (reference sequence). This CDR3 has 14 amino acids. V lost 4 bases to trimming and J lost 4 bases; unmatched junction nucleotides: 4. The chain's CDR3 is CASSLGTGEYEQYF. Here the CDR3 DNA reads TGTGCCAGCAGCCTGGGGACAGGGGAATACGAGCAGTACTTC.

V is TRBV19 and J is TRBJ1-1; the match to TRBD1 covers 7 bases. J lost 5 bases, V lost 3 bases, and 12 bases had no gene match. The CDR3 totals 16 residues. Germline V gene lookup returns CDR1 LNHDA and CDR2 SQIVND (reference sequence). Here the CDR3 reads CASSMPRGLGFTEAFF. DNA of the CDR3: TGTGCCAGTAGTATGCCAAGGGGGCTTGGGTTTACTGAAGCTTTCTTT.

This chain joins TRBV5-5 and TRBJ1-2; no reliable D call. V was trimmed by 2 bases and J by 8 bases, leaving 16 bases between them. There are 14 residues in the CDR3. Germline loops: CDR1 SGHKS, CDR2 YYEKEE (reference sequence). CDR3: CASSFHTSPGGYTF. CDR3 coding DNA: TGTGCCAGCAGCTTCCATACATCACCGGGGGGCTACACCTTC.